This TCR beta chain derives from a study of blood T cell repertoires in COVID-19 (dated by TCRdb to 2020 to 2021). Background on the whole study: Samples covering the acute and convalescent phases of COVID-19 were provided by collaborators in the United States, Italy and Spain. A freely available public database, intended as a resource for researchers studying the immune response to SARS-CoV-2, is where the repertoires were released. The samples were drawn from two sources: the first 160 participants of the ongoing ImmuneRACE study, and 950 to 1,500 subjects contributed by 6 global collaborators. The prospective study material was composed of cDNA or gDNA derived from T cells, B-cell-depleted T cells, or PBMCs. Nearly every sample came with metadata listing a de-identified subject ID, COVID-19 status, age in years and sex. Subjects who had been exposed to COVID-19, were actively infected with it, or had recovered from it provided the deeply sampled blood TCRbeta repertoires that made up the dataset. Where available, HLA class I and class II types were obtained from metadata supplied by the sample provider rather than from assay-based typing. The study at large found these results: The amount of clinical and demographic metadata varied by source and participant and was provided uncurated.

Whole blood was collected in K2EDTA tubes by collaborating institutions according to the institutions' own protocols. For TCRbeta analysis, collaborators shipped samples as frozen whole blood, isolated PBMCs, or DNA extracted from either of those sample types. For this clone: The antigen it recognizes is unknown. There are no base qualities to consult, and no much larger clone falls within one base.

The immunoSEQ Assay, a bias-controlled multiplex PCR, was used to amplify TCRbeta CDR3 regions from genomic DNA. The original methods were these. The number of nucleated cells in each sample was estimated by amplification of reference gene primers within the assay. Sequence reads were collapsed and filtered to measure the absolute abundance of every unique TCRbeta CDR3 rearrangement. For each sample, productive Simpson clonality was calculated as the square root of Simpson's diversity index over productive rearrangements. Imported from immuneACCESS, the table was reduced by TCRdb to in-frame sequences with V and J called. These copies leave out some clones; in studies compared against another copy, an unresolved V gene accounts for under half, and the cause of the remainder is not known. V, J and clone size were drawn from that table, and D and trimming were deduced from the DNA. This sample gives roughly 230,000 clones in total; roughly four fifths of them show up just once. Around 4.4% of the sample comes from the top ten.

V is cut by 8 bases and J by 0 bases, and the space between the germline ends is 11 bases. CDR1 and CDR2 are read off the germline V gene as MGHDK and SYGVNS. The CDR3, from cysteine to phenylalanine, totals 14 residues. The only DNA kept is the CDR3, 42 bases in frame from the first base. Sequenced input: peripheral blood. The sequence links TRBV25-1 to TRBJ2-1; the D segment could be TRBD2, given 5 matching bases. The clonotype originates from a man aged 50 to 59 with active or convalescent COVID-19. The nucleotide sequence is TGTGCCAGCGGAGGCGGAAACTCCTACAATGAGCAGTTCTTC. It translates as CASGGGNSYNEQFF. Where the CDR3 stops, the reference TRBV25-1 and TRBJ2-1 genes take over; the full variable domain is EADIYQTPRYLVIGTGKKITLECSQTMGHDKMYWYQQDPGMELHLIHYSYGVNSTEKGDLSSESTVSRIRTEHFPLTLESARPSHTSQYLCASGGGNSYNEQFFGPGTRLTVL.